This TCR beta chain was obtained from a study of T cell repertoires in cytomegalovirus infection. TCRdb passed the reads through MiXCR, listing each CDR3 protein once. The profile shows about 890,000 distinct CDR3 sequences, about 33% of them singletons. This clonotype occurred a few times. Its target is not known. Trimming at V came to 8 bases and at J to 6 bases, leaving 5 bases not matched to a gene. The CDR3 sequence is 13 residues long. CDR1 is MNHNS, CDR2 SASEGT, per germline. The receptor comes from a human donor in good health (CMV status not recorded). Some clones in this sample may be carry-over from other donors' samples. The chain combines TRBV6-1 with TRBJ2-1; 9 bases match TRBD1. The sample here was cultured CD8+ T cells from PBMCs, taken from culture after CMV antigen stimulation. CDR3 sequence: CASEQGAVNEQFF. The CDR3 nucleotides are TGTGCCAGCGAACAGGGGGCGGTCAATGAGCAGTTCTTC.